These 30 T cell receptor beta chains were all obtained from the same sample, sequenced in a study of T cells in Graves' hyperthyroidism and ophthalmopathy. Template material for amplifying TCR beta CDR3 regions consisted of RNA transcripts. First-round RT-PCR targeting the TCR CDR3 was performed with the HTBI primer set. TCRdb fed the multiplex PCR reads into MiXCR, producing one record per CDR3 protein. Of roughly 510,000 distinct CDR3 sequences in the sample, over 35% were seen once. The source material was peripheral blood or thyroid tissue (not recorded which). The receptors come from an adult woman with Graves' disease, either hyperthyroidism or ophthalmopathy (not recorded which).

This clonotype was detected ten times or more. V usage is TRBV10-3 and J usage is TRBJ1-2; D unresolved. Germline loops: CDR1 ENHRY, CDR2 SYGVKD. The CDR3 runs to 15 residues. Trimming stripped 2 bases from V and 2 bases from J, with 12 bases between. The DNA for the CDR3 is TGTGCCATCAGTGAGGGTCCCCGGGTCAACTATGGCTACACCTTC. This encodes CAISEGPRVNYGYTF.

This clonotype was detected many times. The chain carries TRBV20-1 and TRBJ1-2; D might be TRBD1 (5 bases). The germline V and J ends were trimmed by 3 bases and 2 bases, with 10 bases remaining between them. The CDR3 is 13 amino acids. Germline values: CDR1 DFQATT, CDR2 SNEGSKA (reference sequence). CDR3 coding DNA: TGCAGTGCTAGCCAAGAGGGGAACTATGGCTACACCTTC. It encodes CSASQEGNYGYTF.

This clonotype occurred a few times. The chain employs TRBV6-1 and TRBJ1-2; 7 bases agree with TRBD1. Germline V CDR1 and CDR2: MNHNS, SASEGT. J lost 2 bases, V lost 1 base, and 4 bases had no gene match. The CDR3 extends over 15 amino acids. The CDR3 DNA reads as TGTGCCAGCAGTGAAGAGGCAGGGGGAAACTATGGCTACACCTTC. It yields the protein CASSEEAGGNYGYTF.

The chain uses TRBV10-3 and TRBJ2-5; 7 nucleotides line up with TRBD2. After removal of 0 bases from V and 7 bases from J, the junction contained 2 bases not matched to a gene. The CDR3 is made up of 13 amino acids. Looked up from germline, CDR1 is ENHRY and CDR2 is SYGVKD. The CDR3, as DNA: TGTGCCATCAGTGAGTCTGGCGGGGGGACCCAGTACTTC. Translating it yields CAISESGGGTQYF.

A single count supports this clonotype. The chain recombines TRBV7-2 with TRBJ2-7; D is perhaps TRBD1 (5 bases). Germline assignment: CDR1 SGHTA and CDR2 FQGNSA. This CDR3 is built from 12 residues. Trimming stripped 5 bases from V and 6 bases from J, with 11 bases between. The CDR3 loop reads CASSALGAEQYF. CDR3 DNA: TGTGCCAGCAGCGCCTTAGGGGCCGAGCAGTACTTC.

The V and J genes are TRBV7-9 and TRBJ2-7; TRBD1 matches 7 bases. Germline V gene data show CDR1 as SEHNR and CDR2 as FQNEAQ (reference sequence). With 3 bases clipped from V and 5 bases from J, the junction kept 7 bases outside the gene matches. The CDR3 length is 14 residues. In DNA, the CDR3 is TGTGCCAGCAGCTTGACAGGGTTCGGCGACGAGCAGTACTTC. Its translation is CASSLTGFGDEQYF. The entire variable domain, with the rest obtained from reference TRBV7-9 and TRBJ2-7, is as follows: DTGVSQNPRHKITKRGQNVTFRCDPISEHNRLYWYRQTLGQGPEFLTYFQNEAQLEKSRLLSDRFSAERPKGSFSTLEIQRTEQGDSAMYLCASSLTGFGDEQYFGPGTRLTVT.

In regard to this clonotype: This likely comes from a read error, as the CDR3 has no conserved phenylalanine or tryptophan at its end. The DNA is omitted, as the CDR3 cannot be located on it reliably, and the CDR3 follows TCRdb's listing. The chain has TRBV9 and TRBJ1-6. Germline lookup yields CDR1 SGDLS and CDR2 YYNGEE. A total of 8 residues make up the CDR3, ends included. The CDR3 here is CASSVEPT.

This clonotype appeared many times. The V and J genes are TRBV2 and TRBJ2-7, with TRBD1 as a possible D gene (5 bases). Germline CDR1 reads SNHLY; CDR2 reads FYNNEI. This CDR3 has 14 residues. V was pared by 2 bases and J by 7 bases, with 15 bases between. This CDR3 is CASSEWAAQGEQYF. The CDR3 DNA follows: TGTGCCAGCAGTGAATGGGCAGCCCAGGGAGAGCAGTACTTC.

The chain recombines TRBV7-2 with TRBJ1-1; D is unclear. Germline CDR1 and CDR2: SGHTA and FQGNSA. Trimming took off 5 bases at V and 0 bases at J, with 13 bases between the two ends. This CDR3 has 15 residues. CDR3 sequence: CASSIEPAVNTEAFF. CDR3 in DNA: TGTGCCAGCAGCATCGAGCCGGCGGTGAACACTGAAGCTTTCTTT.

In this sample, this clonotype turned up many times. The CDR3 sequence is CASSRAFLSENTEAFF. The CDR3 DNA reads as TGTGCCAGCAGCCGGGCGTTTCTATCGGAGAACACTGAAGCTTTCTTT. The chain recombines TRBV4-2 with TRBJ1-1, with unresolved D. The CDR3 totals 16 residues. Trimming left V 4 bases short and J 1 base short, with 16 bases between. CDR1 is LGHNA, CDR2 YNFKEQ, per germline.

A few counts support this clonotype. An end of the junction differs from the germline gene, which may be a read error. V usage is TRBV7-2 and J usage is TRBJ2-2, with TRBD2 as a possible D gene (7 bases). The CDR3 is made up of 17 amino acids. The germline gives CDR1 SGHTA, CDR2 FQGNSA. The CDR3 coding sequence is TGTGCCAGCAGCATAGCAAGCGGGACACCGAACACCGGGGAGCTGTTTTTT. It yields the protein CASSIASGTPNTGELFF.

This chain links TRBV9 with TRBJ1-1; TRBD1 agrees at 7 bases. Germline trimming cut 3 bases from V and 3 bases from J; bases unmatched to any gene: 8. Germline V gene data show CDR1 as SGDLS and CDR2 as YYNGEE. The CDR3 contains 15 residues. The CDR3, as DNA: TGTGCCAGCAGCGAGACCGGGACAGATGACACTGAAGCTTTCTTT. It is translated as CASSETGTDDTEAFF.

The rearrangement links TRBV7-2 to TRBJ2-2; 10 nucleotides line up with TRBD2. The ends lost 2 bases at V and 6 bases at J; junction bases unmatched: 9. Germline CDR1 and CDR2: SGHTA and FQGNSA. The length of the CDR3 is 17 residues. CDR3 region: CASSLRLAGAYPGELFF. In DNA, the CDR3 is TGTGCCAGCAGCTTACGTCTAGCGGGAGCATACCCCGGGGAGCTGTTTTTT.

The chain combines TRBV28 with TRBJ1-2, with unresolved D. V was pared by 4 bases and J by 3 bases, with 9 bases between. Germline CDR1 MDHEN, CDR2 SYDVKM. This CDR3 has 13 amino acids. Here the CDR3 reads CASSYPGYYGYTF. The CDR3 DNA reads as TGTGCCAGCAGTTATCCCGGATACTATGGCTACACCTTC.

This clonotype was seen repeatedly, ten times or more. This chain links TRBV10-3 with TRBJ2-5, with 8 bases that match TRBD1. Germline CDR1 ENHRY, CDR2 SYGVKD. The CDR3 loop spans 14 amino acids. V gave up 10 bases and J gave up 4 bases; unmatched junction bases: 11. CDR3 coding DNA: TGTGCCACCCTTGACAGGGGAGTGGGAGAGACCCAGTACTTC. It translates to CATLDRGVGETQYF.

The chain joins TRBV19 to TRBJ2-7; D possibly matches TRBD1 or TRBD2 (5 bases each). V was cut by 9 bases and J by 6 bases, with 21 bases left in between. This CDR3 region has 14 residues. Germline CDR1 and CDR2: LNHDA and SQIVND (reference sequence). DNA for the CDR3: TGTGCCAGCTCACCAGGGACCGGGCATAGCGAGCAGTACTTC. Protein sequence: CASSPGTGHSEQYF.

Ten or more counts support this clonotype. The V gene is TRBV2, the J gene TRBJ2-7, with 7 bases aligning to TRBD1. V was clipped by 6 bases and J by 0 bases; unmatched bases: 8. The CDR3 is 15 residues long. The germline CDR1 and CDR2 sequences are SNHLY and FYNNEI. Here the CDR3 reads CASSAGTANSYEQYF. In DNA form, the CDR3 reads TGTGCCAGCAGCGCTGGGACAGCAAACTCCTACGAGCAGTACTTC.

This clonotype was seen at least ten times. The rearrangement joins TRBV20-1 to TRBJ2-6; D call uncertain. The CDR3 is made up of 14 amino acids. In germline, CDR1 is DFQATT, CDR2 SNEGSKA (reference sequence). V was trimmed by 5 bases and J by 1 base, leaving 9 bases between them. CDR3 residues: CSAPAESGANVLTF. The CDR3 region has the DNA TGCAGTGCTCCGGCAGAATCTGGGGCCAACGTCCTGACTTTC.

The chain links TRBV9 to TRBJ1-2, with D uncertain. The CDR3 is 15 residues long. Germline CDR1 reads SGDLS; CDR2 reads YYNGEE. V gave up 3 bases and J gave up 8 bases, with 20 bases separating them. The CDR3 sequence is CASSGKDAWAGGYTF. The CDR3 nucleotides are TGTGCCAGCAGCGGCAAGGACGCGTGGGCTGGAGGCTACACCTTC.

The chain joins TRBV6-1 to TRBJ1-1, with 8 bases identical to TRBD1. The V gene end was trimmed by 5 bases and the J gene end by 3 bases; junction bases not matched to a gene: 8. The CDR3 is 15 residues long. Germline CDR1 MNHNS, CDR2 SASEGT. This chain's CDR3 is CASSKIGQGDTEAFF. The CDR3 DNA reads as TGTGCCAGCAGTAAAATCGGACAGGGTGACACTGAAGCTTTCTTT.

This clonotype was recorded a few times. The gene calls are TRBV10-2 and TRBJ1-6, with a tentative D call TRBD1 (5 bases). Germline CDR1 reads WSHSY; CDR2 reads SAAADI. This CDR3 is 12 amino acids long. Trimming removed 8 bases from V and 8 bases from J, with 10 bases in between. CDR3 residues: CASARGDSPLHF. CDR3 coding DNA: TGCGCCAGCGCACGGGGCGATTCACCCCTCCACTTT.

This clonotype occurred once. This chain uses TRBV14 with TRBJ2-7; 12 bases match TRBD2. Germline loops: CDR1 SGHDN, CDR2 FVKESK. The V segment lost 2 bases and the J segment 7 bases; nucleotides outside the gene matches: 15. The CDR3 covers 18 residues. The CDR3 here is CASSQPDVRLAGEGEQYF. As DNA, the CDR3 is TGTGCCAGCAGCCAACCGGACGTACGACTAGCGGGAGAGGGGGAGCAGTACTTC.

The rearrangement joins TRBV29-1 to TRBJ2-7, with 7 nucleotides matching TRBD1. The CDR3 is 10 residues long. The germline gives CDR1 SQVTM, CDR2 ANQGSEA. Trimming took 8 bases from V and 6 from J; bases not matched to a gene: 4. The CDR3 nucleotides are TGCAGCTCAACAGGGGTCGAGCAGTACTTC. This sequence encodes CSSTGVEQYF.

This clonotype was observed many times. The CDR3 DNA follows: TGTGCCAGCAGCTCAATACAGGGGTCCACCGGGGAGCTGTTTTTT. Encoded protein: CASSSIQGSTGELFF. The rearrangement links TRBV11-2 to TRBJ2-2, with 7 bases that match TRBD1. Germline V CDR1 and CDR2: SGHAT, FQNNGV. The CDR3 loop spans 15 amino acids. After removal of 4 bases from V and 4 bases from J, the junction contained 6 bases not matched to a gene.

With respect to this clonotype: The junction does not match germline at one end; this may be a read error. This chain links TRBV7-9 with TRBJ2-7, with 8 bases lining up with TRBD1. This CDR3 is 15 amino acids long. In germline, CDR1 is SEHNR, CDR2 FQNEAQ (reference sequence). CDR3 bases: TGTGCCGGCAGCAGCTACCGGGACAGGAACTACGAGCAGTACTTC. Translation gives CAGSSYRDRNYEQYF. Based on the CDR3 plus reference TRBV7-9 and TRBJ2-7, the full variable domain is DTGVSQNPRHKITKRGQNVTFRCDPISEHNRLYWYRQTLGQGPEFLTYFQNEAQLEKSRLLSDRFSAERPKGSFSTLEIQRTEQGDSAMYLCAGSSYRDRNYEQYFGPGTRLTVT.

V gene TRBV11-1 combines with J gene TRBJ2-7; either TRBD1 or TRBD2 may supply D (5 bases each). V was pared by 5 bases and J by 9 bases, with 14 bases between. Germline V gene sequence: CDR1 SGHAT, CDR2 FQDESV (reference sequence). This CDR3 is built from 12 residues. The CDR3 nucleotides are TGTGCCAGCAGCCACCGGGACCGTTTGCAGTACTTC. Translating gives CASSHRDRLQYF.

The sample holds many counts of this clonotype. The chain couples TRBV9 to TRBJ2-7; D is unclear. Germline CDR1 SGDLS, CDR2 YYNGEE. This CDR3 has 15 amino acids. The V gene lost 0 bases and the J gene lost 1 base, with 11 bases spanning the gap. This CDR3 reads CASSVDVGDSYEQYF. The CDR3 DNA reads TGTGCCAGCAGCGTAGACGTGGGCGATTCCTACGAGCAGTACTTC.

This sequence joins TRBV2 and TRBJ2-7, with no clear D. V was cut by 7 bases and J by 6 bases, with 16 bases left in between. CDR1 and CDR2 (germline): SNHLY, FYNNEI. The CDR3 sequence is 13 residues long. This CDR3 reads CASNPPLVSEQYF. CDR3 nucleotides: TGTGCCAGCAATCCCCCCCTGGTAAGCGAGCAGTACTTC.

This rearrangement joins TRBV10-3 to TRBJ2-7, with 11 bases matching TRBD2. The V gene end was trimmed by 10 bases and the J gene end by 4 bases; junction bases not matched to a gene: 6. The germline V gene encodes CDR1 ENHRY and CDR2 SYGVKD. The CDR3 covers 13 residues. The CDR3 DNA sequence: TGTGCCAGCTCGGTAGCGGGAGGGTACGAGCAGTACTTC. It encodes CASSVAGGYEQYF.

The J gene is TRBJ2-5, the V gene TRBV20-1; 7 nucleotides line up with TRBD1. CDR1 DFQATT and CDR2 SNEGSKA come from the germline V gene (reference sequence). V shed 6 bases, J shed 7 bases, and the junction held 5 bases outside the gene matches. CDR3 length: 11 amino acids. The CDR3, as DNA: TGCAGTGCACGACAGGGCGGGACCCAGTACTTC. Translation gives CSARQGGTQYF.